These 3 T cell receptor beta chains originate from one sample sequenced in a study of blood T cell repertoires in COVID-19. Sequenced by immunoSEQ multiplex PCR; TCRdb stores in-frame clones only, minus some. Among some 230,000 clones listed, about 85% were seen once. The sequencing sample was made of peripheral blood. These receptors all come from a man aged 40-50 years with acute or convalescent COVID-19.

The chain joins TRBV6-2 or TRBV6-3 to TRBJ2-2, with 11 nucleotides matching TRBD1. The germline CDR1 and CDR2 sequences are MNHEY and SVGEGT. This CDR3 is built from 17 residues. Trimming cost V 5 bases and J 3 bases; bases outside gene matches: 8. CDR3 residues: CASSTRDRGLDTGELFF. For the CDR3, the DNA is TGTGCCAGCAGTACCCGGGACAGGGGGTTGGACACCGGGGAGCTGTTTTTT.

The chain employs TRBV13 and TRBJ1-2, with 9 bases matching TRBD1. The CDR3 is made up of 15 amino acids. The germline CDR1 and CDR2 sequences are PRHDT and FYEKMQ (reference sequence). The junction had 3 bases not matched to a gene; V was cut back by 0 bases and J by 4 bases. The DNA of the CDR3 is TGTGCCAGCAGCTTAGGGGGACAGGGCAGCTATGGCTACACCTTC. As protein: CASSLGGQGSYGYTF.

The genes are TRBV30 and TRBJ2-7; 11 positions match TRBD2. Germline V gene lookup returns CDR1 GTSNPN and CDR2 SVGIG (reference sequence). This CDR3 is built from 14 residues. V gave up 5 bases and J gave up 3 bases; unmatched junction bases: 6. CDR3 amino acids: CAWGTSGGYYEQYF. As DNA, the CDR3 is TGTGCCTGGGGCACTAGCGGGGGATACTACGAGCAGTACTTC.